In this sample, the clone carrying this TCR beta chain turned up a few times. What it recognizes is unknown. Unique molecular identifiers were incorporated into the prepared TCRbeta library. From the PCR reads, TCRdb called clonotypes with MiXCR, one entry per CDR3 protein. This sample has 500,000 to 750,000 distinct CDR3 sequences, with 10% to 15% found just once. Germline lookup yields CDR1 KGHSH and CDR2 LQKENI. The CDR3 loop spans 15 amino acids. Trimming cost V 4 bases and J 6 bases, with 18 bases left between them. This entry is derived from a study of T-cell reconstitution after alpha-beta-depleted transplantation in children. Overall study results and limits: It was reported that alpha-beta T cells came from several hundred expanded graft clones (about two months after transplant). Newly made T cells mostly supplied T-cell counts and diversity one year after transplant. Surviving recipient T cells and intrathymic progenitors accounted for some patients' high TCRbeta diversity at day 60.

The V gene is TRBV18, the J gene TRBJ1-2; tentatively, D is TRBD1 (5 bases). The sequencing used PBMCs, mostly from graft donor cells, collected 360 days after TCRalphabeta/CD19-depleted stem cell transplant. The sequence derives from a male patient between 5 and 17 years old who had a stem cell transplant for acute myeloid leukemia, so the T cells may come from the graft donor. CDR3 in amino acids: CASSLRPTDSDGYTF. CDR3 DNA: TGTGCCAGCTCACTCCGACCGACAGATAGCGATGGCTACACCTTC.